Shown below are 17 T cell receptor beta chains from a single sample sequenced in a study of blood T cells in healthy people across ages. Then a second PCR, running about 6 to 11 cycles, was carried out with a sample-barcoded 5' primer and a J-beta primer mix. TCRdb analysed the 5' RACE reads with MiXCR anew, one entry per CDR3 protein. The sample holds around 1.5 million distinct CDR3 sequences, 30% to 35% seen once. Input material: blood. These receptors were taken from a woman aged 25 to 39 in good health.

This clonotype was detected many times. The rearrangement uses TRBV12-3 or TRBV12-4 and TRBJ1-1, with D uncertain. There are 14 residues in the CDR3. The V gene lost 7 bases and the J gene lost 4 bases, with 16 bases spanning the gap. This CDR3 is CASTLSRWSTEAFF. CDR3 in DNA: TGTGCCAGCACCCTGTCGAGATGGAGCACTGAAGCTTTCTTT.

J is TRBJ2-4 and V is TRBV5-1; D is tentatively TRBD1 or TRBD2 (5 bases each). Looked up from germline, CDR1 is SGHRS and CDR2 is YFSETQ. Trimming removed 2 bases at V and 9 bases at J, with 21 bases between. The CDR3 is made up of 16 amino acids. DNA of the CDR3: TGCGCCAGCAGCTTTACTCCGGGACCAAGAGGTGGCATTCAGTACTTC. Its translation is CASSFTPGPRGGIQYF.

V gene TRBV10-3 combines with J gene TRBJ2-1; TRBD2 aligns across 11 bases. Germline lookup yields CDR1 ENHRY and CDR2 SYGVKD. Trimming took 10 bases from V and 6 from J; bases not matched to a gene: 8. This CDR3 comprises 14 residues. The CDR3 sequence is CATPQTSGVNEQFF. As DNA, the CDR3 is TGTGCCACCCCGCAGACTAGCGGGGTCAATGAGCAGTTCTTC.

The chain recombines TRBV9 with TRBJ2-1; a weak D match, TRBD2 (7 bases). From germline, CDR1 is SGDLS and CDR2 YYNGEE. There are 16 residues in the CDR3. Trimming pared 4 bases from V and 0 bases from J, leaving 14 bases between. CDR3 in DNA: TGTGCCAGCAGCAGATCGGGGGGCGTCTCCTACAATGAGCAGTTCTTC. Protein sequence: CASSRSGGVSYNEQFF.

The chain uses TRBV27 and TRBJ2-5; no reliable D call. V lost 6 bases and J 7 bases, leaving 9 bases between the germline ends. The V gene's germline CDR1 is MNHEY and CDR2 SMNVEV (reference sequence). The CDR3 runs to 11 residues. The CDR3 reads CASRGELTQYF. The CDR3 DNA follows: TGTGCCAGCAGGGGCGAATTGACCCAGTACTTC.

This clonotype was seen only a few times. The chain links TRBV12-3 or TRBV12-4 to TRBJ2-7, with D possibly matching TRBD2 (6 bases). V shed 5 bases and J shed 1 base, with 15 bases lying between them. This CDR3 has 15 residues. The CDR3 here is CASSPEGFFSYEQYF. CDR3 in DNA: TGTGCCAGCAGTCCGGAGGGCTTCTTTTCCTACGAGCAGTACTTC.

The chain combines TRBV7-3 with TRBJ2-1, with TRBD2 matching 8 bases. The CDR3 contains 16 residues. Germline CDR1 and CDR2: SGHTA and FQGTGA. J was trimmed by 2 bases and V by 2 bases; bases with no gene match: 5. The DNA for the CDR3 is TGTGCCAGCAGCTTAGTCACTAGCGGCACCTACAATGAGCAGTTCTTC. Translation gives CASSLVTSGTYNEQFF.

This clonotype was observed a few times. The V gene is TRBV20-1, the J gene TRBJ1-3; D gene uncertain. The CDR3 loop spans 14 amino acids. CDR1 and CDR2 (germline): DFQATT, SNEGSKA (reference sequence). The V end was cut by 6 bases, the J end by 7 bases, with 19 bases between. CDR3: CSAGVTGLSNTIYF. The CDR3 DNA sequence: TGCAGTGCCGGGGTTACGGGCTTAAGCAACACCATATATTTT.

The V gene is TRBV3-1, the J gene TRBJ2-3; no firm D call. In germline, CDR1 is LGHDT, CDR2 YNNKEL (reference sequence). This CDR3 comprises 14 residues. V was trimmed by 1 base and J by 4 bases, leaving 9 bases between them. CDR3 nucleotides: TGTGCCAGCAGCCAAGGAGCATCAGCAGATACGCAGTATTTT. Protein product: CASSQGASADTQYF.

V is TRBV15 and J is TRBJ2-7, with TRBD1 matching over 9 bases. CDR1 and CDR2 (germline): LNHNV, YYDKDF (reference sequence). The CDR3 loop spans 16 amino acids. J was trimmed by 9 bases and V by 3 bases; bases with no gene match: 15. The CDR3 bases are TGTGCCACCAGCAGTACCGGGACAGGGTATTTTGGAGGGCAGTACTTC. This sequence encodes CATSSTGTGYFGGQYF. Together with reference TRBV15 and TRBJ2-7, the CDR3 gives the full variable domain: DAMVIQNPRYQVTQFGKPVTLSCSQTLNHNVMYWYQQKSSQAPKLLFHYYDKDFNNEADTPDNFQSRRPNTSFCFLDIRSPGLGDTAMYLCATSSTGTGYFGGQYFGPGTRLTVT.

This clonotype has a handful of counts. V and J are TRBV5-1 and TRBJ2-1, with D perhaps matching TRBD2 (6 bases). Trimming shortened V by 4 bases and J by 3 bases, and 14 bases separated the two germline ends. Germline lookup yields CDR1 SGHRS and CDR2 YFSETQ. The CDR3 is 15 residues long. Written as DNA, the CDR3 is TGCGCCAGCAGCGGATCGGCGGGACTCTACAATGAGCAGTTCTTC. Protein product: CASSGSAGLYNEQFF.

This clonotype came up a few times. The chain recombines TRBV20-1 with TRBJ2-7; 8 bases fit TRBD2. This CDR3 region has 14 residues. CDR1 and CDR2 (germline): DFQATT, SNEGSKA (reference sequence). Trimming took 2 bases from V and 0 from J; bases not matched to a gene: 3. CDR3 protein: CSARLAGNSYEQYF. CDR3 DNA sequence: TGCAGTGCTAGACTAGCGGGTAACTCCTACGAGCAGTACTTC.

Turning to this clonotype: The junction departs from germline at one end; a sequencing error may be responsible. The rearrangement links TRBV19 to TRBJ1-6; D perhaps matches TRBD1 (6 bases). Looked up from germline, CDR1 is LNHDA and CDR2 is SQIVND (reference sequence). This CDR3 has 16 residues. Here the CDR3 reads CVSSPILDSYNSPLHF. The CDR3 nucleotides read TGTGTCAGTAGCCCTATACTGGACAGCTATAATTCACCCCTCCACTTT.

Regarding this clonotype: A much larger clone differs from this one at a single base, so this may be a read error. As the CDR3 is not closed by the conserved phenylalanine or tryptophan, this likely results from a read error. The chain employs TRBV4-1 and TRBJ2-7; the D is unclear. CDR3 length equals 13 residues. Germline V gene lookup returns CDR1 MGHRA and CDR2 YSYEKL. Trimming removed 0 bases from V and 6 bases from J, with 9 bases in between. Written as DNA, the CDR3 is TGCGCCAGCAGCCAAGATGCCCCCCGCGAGCAGTACTGC. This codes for CASSQDAPREQYC.

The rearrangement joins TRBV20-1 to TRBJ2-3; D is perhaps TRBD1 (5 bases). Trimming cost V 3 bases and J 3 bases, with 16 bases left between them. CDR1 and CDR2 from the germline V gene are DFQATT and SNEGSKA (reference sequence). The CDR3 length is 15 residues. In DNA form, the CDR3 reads TGCAGTGCTAGTGCATTCCAGGGTCAAACAGATACGCAGTATTTT. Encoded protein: CSASAFQGQTDTQYF.

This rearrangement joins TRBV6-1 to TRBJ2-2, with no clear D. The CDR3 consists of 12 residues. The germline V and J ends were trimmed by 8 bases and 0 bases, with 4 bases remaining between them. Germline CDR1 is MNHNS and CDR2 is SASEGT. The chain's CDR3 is CASQPNTGELFF. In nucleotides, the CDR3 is TGTGCCAGCCAGCCGAACACCGGGGAGCTGTTTTTT.

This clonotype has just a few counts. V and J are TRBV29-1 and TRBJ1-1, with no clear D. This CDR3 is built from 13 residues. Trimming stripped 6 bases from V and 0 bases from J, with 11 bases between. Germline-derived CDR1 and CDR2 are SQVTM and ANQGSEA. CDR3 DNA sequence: TGCAGCGTATCGCAAACGGTGAACACTGAAGCTTTCTTT. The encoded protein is CSVSQTVNTEAFF.